This T cell receptor beta chain was obtained from a study of vaccination and CD4 T cells after COVID-19 (dated 2022 in TCRdb). For the wider study: Convalescent patients had a positive SARS-CoV-2 result on nasal swab PCR, and of these patients, under ten had mild disease and one had severe disease. The spike-specific CD4+ TCR repertoire was compared before and after mRNA vaccination in approximately 9 COVID-19 convalescent patients and a handful of infection-naive healthy vaccine recipients. Post-COVID blood samples from convalescent patients were collected a median of approximately 100 days after diagnosis, with a range of roughly 35 to 180 days. Control cultures used a CEFX viral epitope pool as positive control, an HIV-1 Nef peptide pool as negative control, or no peptide. Six males and four females were included in the convalescent cohort, with two Hispanic individuals, seven Caucasians, two Asians and one multiracial person represented. The time from the second vaccine dose to post-vaccine blood sampling had a median of roughly 70 days and ranged from about 12 to 250 days. The cultures were stimulated with overlapping spike peptide pools from SARS-CoV-2 and from the common cold coronaviruses HCoV-NL63, HCoV-OC43 and HCoV-229E. Participants got two doses of the Pfizer-BioNTech BNT162b2 vaccine (n=8) or two doses of the Moderna mRNA-1273 vaccine (n=2). Findings and caveats that apply to the study as a whole: The median count of SARS-CoV-2-reactive clonotypes went up from approximately 20 after infection to more than 30 after vaccination, although the change was not significant. Among the post-vaccine SARS-CoV-2-reactive clones in convalescent patients, a median around 86% showed up only after vaccination, which suggests vaccine-specific priming. The study included relatively few convalescent patients and did not analyze early timepoints after natural infection. Nearly all vaccine-specific clones in convalescent patients (304 of 307) were mono-reactive for SARS-CoV-2 spike rather than cross-reactive with common cold coronaviruses.

The library was obtained by PCR. DNA from cultured CD4+ T cells underwent TCR sequencing with the Oncomine TCR Beta short-read assay at the Johns Hopkins FTIC core. The QIAamp micro DNA kit was used to extract genomic DNA from the cultured CD4+ T cells. Oncomine TCR Beta libraries made from cultured CD4+ T cells were pooled using unique dual indexes and sequenced on an Illumina iSeq 100. As for how the authors treated the data: Non-productive sequences were filtered out, and CDR3s that did not start with C, did not end with F or W, or were shorter than 7 amino acids were discarded. The MANAFEST web application was used to identify antigen-specific clonotypes by comparing peptide-stimulated wells against reference wells and other culture wells. An FDR below 0.05, an odds ratio above 5, and a productive frequency above 0.1% in at least two of three replicate wells were required for clones to be considered positive. A clonotype counted as cross-reactive if it showed significant expansion both in the SARS-CoV-2 spike wells and in at least one common cold coronavirus spike condition. Similarity between CDR3 sequences was evaluated in R version 3.6.1 using Levenshtein distances (stringdist) and unrooted phylogenetic trees (ape). TCRdb reprocessing: public reads trimmed at Q25 with fastp, clones called with MiXCR, in-frame beta chains kept. Each CDR3 protein appears once, grouped with its most common genes and DNA. The authors' filters were not applied to this entry. The sample table holds 20,000 or so distinct CDR3 sequences, of which about 44% were seen once. The ten largest clones take up roughly 25% of the sample.

The sample's treatment or condition label, in plain terms: roughly 11-day PBMC culture with coronavirus spike peptide pools or control peptides (ViraFEST assay). The study used the ViraFEST assay, which expanded antigen-specific T cells with peptide pools and then identified expanded clonotypes by TCR sequencing. The positive SARS-CoV-2 PCR tests of the convalescent patients were dated from March to December 2020, before the Alpha, Beta and Delta variants emerged in the United States. PBMCs were cultured at under 2.5 million per well in IMDM supplemented with about 5.5% human AB serum and about 9.5 IU/ml IL-2, with around 10 ug/ml peptide pools added. Half of the culture medium was replaced with fresh IL-2-containing medium on days 3 and 7. After less than 12 days of culture, CD4+ T cells were isolated by negative selection using the EasySep CD4+ T cell isolation kit. Ficoll-Paque Plus gradient centrifugation was used to isolate PBMCs from whole blood, and the isolated PBMCs were then either used fresh or cryopreserved at -140C. Each culture condition was generally run in triplicate wells.

As regards this clonotype: The antigen it recognizes is unknown. Base qualities are not provided; no much larger clone lies one nucleotide away.

From cysteine to phenylalanine, the CDR3 is 15 amino acids long. Only the CDR3 DNA stays, 45 bases, in frame from base 1. Trimming takes 2 bases off V and 2 bases off J; junction bases not matched to a gene: 6. According to the germline V gene, CDR1 reads SGHTA and CDR2 reads FQGNSA. This clonotype was sampled from a human donor who had recovered from COVID-19. Material: CD4+ T cells from blood, cultured in vitro, obtained before SARS-CoV-2 vaccination. The chain joins TRBV7-2 to TRBJ2-7, and TRBD2 matches 7 of the central bases. The CDR3 has the sequence CASSLSVTSTYEQYF. Here is the DNA: TGTGCCAGCAGCTTATCTGTGACTAGCACCTACGAGCAGTACTTC.